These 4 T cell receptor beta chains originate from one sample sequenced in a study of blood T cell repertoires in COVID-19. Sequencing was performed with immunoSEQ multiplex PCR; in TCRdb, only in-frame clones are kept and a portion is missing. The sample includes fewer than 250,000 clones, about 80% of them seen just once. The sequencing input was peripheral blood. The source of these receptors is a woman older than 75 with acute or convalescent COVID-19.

CDR3 bases: TGTGCCAGCAGCTTACTAGGGCAGGGGGTAGAGACCCAGTACTTC. Its protein is CASSLLGQGVETQYF. The chain is built from TRBV7-2 and TRBJ2-5, with TRBD1 identical over 7 bases. The CDR3 is made up of 15 amino acids. The V gene end was trimmed by 2 bases and the J gene end by 4 bases; junction bases not matched to a gene: 7. The germline CDR1 and CDR2 sequences are SGHTA and FQGNSA.

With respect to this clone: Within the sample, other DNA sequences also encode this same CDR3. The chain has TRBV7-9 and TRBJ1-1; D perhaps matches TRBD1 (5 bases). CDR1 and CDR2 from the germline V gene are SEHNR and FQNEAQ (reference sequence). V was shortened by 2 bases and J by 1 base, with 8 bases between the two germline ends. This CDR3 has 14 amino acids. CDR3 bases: TGTGCCAGCAGCTTACAGGGAGGGAACACTGAAGCTTTCTTT. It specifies CASSLQGGNTEAFF. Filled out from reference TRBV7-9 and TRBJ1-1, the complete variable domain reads DTGVSQNPRHKITKRGQNVTFRCDPISEHNRLYWYRQTLGQGPEFLTYFQNEAQLEKSRLLSDRFSAERPKGSFSTLEIQRTEQGDSAMYLCASSLQGGNTEAFFGQGTRLTVV.

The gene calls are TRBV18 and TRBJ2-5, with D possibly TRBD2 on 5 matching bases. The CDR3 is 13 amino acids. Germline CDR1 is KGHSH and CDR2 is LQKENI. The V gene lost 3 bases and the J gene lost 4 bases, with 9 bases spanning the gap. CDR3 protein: CASSPGLGETQYF. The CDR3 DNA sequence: TGTGCCAGCTCACCTGGACTTGGAGAGACCCAGTACTTC.

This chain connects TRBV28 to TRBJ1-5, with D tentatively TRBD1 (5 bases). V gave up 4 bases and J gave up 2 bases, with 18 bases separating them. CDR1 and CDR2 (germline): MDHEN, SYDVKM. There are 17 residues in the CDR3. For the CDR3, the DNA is TGTGCCAGCAGTTCTTTTGGTGGGGCGCAGGGCAATCAGCCCCAGCATTTT. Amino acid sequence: CASSSFGGAQGNQPQHF.